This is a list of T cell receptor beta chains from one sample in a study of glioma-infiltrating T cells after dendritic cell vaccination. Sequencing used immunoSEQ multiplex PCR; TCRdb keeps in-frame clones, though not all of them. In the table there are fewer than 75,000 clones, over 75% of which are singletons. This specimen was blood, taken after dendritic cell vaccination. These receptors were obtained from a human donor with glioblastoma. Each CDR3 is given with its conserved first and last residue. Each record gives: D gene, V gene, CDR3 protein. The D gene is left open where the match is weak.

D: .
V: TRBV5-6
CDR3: CASSPWGHEQYF

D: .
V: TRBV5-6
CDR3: CASSRDKLYTF

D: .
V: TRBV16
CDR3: CASSQVRGRNSPLHF

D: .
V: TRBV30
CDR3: CAWSAGGGSEKLFF

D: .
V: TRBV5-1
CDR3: CASSLETGVRTQYF

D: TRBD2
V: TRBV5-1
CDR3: CASSPGGETYNEQFF

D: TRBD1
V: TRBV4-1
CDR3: CASSPGTDSNQPQHF

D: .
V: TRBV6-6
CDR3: CASSHPGEHGYTF

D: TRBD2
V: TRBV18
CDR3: CASSREGLAGDGANVLTF

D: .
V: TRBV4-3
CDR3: CASSHCMRGQETQYF

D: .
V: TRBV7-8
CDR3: CASSLEAGTYGYTF

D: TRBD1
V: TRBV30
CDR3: CAWSIPGQGYEQYF

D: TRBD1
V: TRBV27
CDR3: CASSFRDRGSNSPLHF

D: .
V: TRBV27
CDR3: CASSLSGGYGYTF

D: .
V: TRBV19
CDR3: CASSIEHQYNEQFF

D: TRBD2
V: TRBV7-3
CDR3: CASSLNGGGYEQYF

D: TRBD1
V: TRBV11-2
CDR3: CASSKGQGPNEKLFF

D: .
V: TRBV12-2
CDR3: CASRLAPRTAGITDTQYF

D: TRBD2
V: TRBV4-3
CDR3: CASSQDPSGPYNEQFF

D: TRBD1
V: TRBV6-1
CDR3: CASSQAVTGTYEQYF

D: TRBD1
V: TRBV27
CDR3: CASSQYRDRQSPNQPQHF

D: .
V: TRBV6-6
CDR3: CASRGGTLDTQYF

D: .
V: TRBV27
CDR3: CASSFNRAEAFF

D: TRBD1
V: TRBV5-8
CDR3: CASSPGTGNTEAFF

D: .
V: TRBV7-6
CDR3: CASSLAYEEITDTQYF

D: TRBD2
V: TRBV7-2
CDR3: CASSTSGRVETQYF

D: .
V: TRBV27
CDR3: CASSSTQAGEKLFF

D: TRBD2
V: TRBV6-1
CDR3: CASSDMGASGGYSTDTQYF

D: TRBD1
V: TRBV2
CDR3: CASLDREDYGYTF

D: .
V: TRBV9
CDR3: CASSAEGGAYTDTQYF

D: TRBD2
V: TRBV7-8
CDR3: CASSMHGTRDEQYF

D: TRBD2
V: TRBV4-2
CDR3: CASSPVAGTTYNEQFF

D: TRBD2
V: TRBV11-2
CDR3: CASSHPFGGYSAGELFF

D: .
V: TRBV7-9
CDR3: CASSPGAWEAFF

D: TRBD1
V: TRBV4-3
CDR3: CASSRNRGLGEKLFF

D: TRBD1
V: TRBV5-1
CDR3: CASSLTGGAPLHF

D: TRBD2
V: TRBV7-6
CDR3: CASSLQGLAGSTSQADTQYF

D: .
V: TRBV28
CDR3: CASSSTGDTNYGYTF

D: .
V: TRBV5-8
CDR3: CASSFSSYTGELFF

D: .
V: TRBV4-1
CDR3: CASSQQGLRNQPQHF

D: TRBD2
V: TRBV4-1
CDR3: CASSQDRKGRGETQYF

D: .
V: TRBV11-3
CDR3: CASSLDRRGGPGTYEQYF

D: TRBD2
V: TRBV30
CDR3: CASKRGGQETQYF

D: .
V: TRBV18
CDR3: CASSSTENYGYTF

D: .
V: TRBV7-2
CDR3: CASSPRGGLNTEAFF

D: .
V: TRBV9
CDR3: CASSQVTGQGTEAFF

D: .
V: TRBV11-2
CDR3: CASSLIWGSTDTQYF

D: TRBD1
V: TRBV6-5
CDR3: CASSYSGQGANGYTF

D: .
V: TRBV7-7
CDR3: CASSLDSEETQYF

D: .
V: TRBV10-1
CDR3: CASSEYGNTEAFF

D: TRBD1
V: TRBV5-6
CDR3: CASSDGTVSYEQYF